These 24 T cell receptor beta chains were sequenced from one sample in a study of shared clonotypes between healthy human individuals. Sequenced by immunoSEQ multiplex PCR; TCRdb stores in-frame clones only, minus some. The sample records roughly 1.5 million clones, approximately 98% being singletons. Sample: naive CD4+ T cells sorted from blood. The sample's subset: CD45RA+ positively selected. All receptors derive from a man aged 25-40 years in good health.

As for this clone: The identical CDR3 is also encoded by other nucleotide sequences in the sample. The chain combines TRBV6-5 with TRBJ1-5, with D uncertain. Trimming took 0 bases from V and 0 from J, leaving 6 bases between them. Germline CDR1 and CDR2: MNHEY and SVGAGI. The CDR3 loop spans 15 amino acids. This chain's CDR3 is CASSYSAYSNQPQHF. Written as DNA, the CDR3 is TGTGCCAGCAGTTACTCAGCTTATAGCAATCAGCCCCAGCATTTT.

In this sample, this clone turned up once. V and J are TRBV7-2 and TRBJ2-7; D may be TRBD2 (6 bases). The CDR3 totals 14 residues. Germline V gene lookup returns CDR1 SGHTA and CDR2 FQGNSA. Trimming removed 2 bases at V and 4 bases at J, with 12 bases between. The CDR3 bases are TGTGCCAGCAGCTTAAATAGCGGAGCATACGAGCAGTACTTC. This codes for CASSLNSGAYEQYF.

The table lists this clone with a count of one. This chain links TRBV19 with TRBJ1-1; 9 bases fit TRBD1. CDR1 and CDR2 (germline): LNHDA, SQIVND (reference sequence). V lost 7 bases, J lost 1 base, and 7 bases stayed unmatched. The CDR3 covers 15 residues. The DNA of the CDR3 is TGTGCCAGTACTTCACAGGGGGCAGGGAACACTGAAGCTTTCTTT. This translates into CASTSQGAGNTEAFF.

The CDR3 region has the DNA TGCAGCGTTGACAGGGAAAGCTCCTACAATGAGCAGTTCTTC. Its translation is CSVDRESSYNEQFF. The rearrangement links TRBV29-1 to TRBJ2-1, with a possible D match to TRBD1 (5 bases). The germline V gene encodes CDR1 SQVTM and CDR2 ANQGSEA. V was cut by 3 bases and J by 0 bases, with 9 bases left in between. The CDR3 spans 14 residues.

This chain links TRBV4-2 with TRBJ1-1; D may be TRBD1 (6 bases). V was pared by 1 base and J by 4 bases, with 19 bases between. Germline V gene sequence: CDR1 LGHNA, CDR2 YNFKEQ. The CDR3 loop spans 17 amino acids. CDR3: CASSQGRGGSAGTEAFF. CDR3 nucleotide sequence: TGTGCCAGCAGCCAAGGCCGGGGGGGCAGTGCGGGCACTGAAGCTTTCTTT.

The CDR3 DNA reads TGTGCCAGCAGATCCGGGACACGGGCGTCCGAGCAGTACTTC. Its protein is CASRSGTRASEQYF. V is TRBV6-5 and J is TRBJ2-7, with TRBD1 as a possible D gene (6 bases). CDR3 length: 14 residues. Trimming cost V 6 bases and J 6 bases, with 18 bases left between them. CDR1 and CDR2 from the germline V gene are MNHEY and SVGAGI.

This chain joins TRBV7-3 and TRBJ2-1, with 10 bases identical to TRBD2. This CDR3 spans 15 amino acids. Unmatched junction bases numbered 8, after V lost 5 bases and J lost 7 bases. CDR1 SGHTA and CDR2 FQGTGA come from the germline V gene. The CDR3 bases are TGTGCCAGCAGCCCCAGCGGGGGGGACCTAAATGAGCAGTTCTTC. It translates to CASSPSGGDLNEQFF.

This rearrangement joins TRBV13 to TRBJ1-2; no clear D gene. CDR3 length: 14 residues. CDR1 is PRHDT and CDR2 is FYEKMQ in the germline V gene (reference sequence). V was trimmed by 2 bases and J by 5 bases, leaving 12 bases between them. The CDR3 DNA sequence: TGTGCCAGCAGCTTAATCCGGGGTCTGTATGGCTACACCTTC. Its translation is CASSLIRGLYGYTF.

Notes on this clone: The same CDR3 also results from other DNA sequences found in this sample. The CDR3 bases are TGTGCCAGCAGCCAAGAACTGGGTAGCTACGAGCAGTACTTC. Translated, it gives CASSQELGSYEQYF. The chain combines TRBV14 with TRBJ2-7; D unresolved. V shed 0 bases and J shed 3 bases, with 9 bases lying between them. Germline V gene data show CDR1 as SGHDN and CDR2 as FVKESK. This CDR3 comprises 14 residues.

The chain links TRBV7-3 to TRBJ2-1, with D maybe TRBD2 (5 bases). The CDR3 has 15 residues. Germline V lookup: CDR1 SGHTA, CDR2 FQGTGA. Deletions cut 1 base from V and 4 bases from J, with 11 bases between. The CDR3 nucleotides read TGTGCCAGCAGCTTAAAAGGTAGCGCTTACAATGAGCAGTTCTTC. Its protein is CASSLKGSAYNEQFF.

This chain links TRBV5-1 with TRBJ1-5; D gene uncertain. Trimming removed 5 bases at V and 2 bases at J, with 14 bases between. Germline V gene sequence: CDR1 SGHRS, CDR2 YFSETQ. The length of the CDR3 is 15 residues. CDR3 nucleotide sequence: TGCGCCAGCAGAACCACTTACGAGGGCAATCAGCCCCAGCATTTT. Amino acids: CASRTTYEGNQPQHF.

In the case of this clone: The same CDR3 is also encoded by other DNA sequences in this sample. V is TRBV28 and J is TRBJ1-2; a possible D gene is TRBD1 (5 bases). The CDR3 extends over 13 amino acids. Trimming took 5 bases from V and 2 from J, leaving 9 bases between them. The germline V gene encodes CDR1 MDHEN and CDR2 SYDVKM. The CDR3 protein is CASSLGTNYGYTF. The CDR3 DNA reads as TGTGCCAGCAGTCTAGGGACGAACTATGGCTACACCTTC.

This chain joins TRBV7-9 and TRBJ2-2; no clear D gene. Germline assignment: CDR1 SEHNR and CDR2 FQNEAQ (reference sequence). CDR3 size: 14 residues. V was clipped by 6 bases and J by 4 bases, with 12 bases between them. CDR3 sequence (DNA): TGTGCCAGCAGGCCGTTCGATGGCACCGGGGAGCTGTTTTTT. Translated: CASRPFDGTGELFF.

The chain recombines TRBV7-9 with TRBJ1-2; a possible D gene is TRBD1 (5 bases). Per germline, CDR1 SEHNR and CDR2 FQNEAQ (reference sequence). This CDR3 region has 18 residues. V lost 0 bases and J 6 bases, leaving 23 bases between the germline ends. Written as DNA, the CDR3 is TGTGCCAGCAGCTTAGCGCAATATGAGGACACGAATGAGGATGGCTACACCTTC. It translates to CASSLAQYEDTNEDGYTF. Together with reference TRBV7-9 and TRBJ1-2, the CDR3 gives the full variable domain: DTGVSQNPRHKITKRGQNVTFRCDPISEHNRLYWYRQTLGQGPEFLTYFQNEAQLEKSRLLSDRFSAERPKGSFSTLEIQRTEQGDSAMYLCASSLAQYEDTNEDGYTFGSGTRLTVV.

The chain employs TRBV7-9 and TRBJ1-1; D is undetermined. This CDR3 spans 14 amino acids. V was trimmed by 4 bases and J by 2 bases, leaving 11 bases between them. CDR1 is SEHNR and CDR2 is FQNEAQ in the germline V gene (reference sequence). The CDR3 region is CASSYAGRNTEAFF. As DNA, the CDR3 is TGTGCCAGCAGCTACGCCGGTCGAAACACTGAAGCTTTCTTT.

The chain combines TRBV27 with TRBJ1-2; weak D call: TRBD1 (5 bases). Trimming shortened V by 5 bases and J by 4 bases, and 20 bases separated the two germline ends. The CDR3 is 16 residues long. Germline values: CDR1 MNHEY, CDR2 SMNVEV (reference sequence). The DNA of the CDR3 is TGTGCCAGCAGTCGCACGACAGCCCGGACGAGCTATGGCTACACCTTC. Its translation is CASSRTTARTSYGYTF.

The chain employs TRBV5-4 and TRBJ2-5; D ambiguous. CDR1 and CDR2 from the germline V gene are SGHNT and YYREEE (reference sequence). The CDR3 contains 15 residues. Trimming took 1 base from V and 1 from J, leaving 11 bases between them. In DNA form, the CDR3 reads TGTGCCAGCAGCTTGAGTGCACAGAGCCAAGAGACCCAGTACTTC. This sequence encodes CASSLSAQSQETQYF.

The gene calls are TRBV6-5 and TRBJ1-5; D remains ambiguous. Germline-derived CDR1 and CDR2 are MNHEY and SVGAGI. V lost 8 bases and J 6 bases, leaving 11 bases between the germline ends. This CDR3 has 12 residues. CDR3 in DNA: TGTGCCAGCCTACCGGGGTCTCAGCCCCAGCATTTT. Protein product: CASLPGSQPQHF.

As to this clone: Other DNA sequences in the sample encode the same CDR3. The chain is built from TRBV7-2 and TRBJ2-7, with 7 bases identical to TRBD1. J lost 1 base, V lost 5 bases, and 2 bases had no gene match. Germline V gene data show CDR1 as SGHTA and CDR2 as FQGNSA. The CDR3 totals 13 residues. CDR3 in amino acids: CASSPTGSYEQYF. CDR3 bases: TGTGCCAGCAGCCCGACAGGGTCCTACGAGCAGTACTTC.

This clone appeared once. This chain links TRBV27 with TRBJ2-7; 8 bases match TRBD2. Trimming took 7 bases from V and 6 from J; bases not matched to a gene: 11. Germline CDR1 and CDR2: MNHEY and SMNVEV (reference sequence). This CDR3 contains 14 residues. The CDR3: CASTQSREGFEQYF. The CDR3 DNA reads TGTGCCAGCACCCAATCCCGGGAGGGATTCGAGCAGTACTTC.

J is TRBJ2-2 and V is TRBV11-2; 13 bases line up with TRBD2. V was clipped by 5 bases and J by 4 bases; unmatched bases: 7. Germline assignment: CDR1 SGHAT and CDR2 FQNNGV. The CDR3 is 17 amino acids. This CDR3 reads CASSPLAGGPITGELFF. The CDR3 coding sequence is TGTGCCAGCAGCCCACTAGCGGGAGGGCCAATCACCGGGGAGCTGTTTTTT.

The rearrangement uses TRBV14 and TRBJ2-3; 9 bases are shared with TRBD1. The germline V gene encodes CDR1 SGHDN and CDR2 FVKESK. Trimming took 6 bases from V and 4 from J; bases not matched to a gene: 8. The CDR3 spans 15 residues. The CDR3 protein is CASSLTGGWADTQYF. CDR3 coding DNA: TGTGCCAGCAGTCTAACAGGGGGCTGGGCAGATACGCAGTATTTT.

The chain joins TRBV11-2 to TRBJ1-2; a possible D gene is TRBD1 (5 bases). V lost 3 bases, J lost 5 bases, and 13 bases lay in between. The CDR3 is 14 amino acids. Germline V gene sequence: CDR1 SGHAT, CDR2 FQNNGV. The CDR3 coding sequence is TGTGCCAGCAGCTTGGACGCCGGGGGATATGGCTACACCTTC. This codes for CASSLDAGGYGYTF. The entire variable domain, with the rest obtained from reference TRBV11-2 and TRBJ1-2, is as follows: EAGVAQSPRYKIIEKRQSVAFWCNPISGHATLYWYQQILGQGPKLLIQFQNNGVVDDSQLPKDRFSAERLKGVDSTLKIQPAKLEDSAVYLCASSLDAGGYGYTFGSGTRLTVV.

The V call is TRBV11-3, the J call TRBJ2-7, with D perhaps TRBD1 or TRBD2 (7 bases each). V was trimmed by 2 bases and J by 7 bases, leaving 15 bases between them. This CDR3 has 14 residues. Germline V gives CDR1 SGHNT, CDR2 YENEEA. CDR3 coding DNA: TGTGCCAGCAGCTTACAGGGGGGGACGGAAGAGCAGTACTTC. Translated, it gives CASSLQGGTEEQYF.